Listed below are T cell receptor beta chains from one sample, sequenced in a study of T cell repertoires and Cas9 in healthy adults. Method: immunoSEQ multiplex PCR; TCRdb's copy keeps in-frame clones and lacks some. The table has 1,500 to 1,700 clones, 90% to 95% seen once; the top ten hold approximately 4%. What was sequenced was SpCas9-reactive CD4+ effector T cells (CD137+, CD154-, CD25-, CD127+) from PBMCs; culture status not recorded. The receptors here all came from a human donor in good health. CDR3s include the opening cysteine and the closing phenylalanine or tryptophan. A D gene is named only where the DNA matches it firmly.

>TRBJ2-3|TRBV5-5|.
CASSLIEGTDTQYF
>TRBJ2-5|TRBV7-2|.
CASSLGDPPETQYF
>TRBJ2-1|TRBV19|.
CASSKGQMWNEQFF
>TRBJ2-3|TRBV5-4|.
CASSRLHSTDTQYF
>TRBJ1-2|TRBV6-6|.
CASSRGANYGYTF
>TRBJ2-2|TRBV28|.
CASSLGTLNTGELFF
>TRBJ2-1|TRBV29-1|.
CSVEEGGEGSGEQFF
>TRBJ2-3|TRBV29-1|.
CSVDSADTQYF
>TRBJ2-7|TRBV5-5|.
CASSRGGYEQYF
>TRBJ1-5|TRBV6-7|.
CASSVGQANQPQHF
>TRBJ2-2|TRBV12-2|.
CARRLAQGGAGELFF
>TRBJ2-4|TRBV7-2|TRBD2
CASAGIAGGEGNF
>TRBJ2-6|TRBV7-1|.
CASSTRIHEDKSRANVLTF
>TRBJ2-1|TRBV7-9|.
CASSLGQYNEQFF
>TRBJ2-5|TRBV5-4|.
CASSLALLDAKETQYF
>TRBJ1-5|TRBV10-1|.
CASREKTGYSNQPQHF
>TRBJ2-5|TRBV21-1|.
CASSPPRAQETQYF
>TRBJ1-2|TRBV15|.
CATSGIGRRPYGYTF
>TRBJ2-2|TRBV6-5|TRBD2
CASSYRGDGTGELFF
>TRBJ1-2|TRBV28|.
CASERGGYTF
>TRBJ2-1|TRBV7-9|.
CASSLARLDEQFF
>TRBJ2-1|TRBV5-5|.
CASSLELLYNEQFF
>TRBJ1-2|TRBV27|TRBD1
CASSPKSDRAPYGYTF
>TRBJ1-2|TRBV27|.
CASGMRGVFGYTF
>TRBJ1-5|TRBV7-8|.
CASSLEAVPRYQPQHF
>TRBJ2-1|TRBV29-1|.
CSVEDIYEQFF
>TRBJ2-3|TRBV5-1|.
CASSYRSTDTQYF
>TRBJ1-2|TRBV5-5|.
CASSLDSGAMWGYTF
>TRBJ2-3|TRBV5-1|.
CASSSAGGDTDTQYF
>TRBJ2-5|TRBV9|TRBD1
CASSDRDRGLETQYF
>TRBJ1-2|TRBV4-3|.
CASSQDHAGGSYGYTF
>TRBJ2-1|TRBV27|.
CASSSPGNYNEQFF
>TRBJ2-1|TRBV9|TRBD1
CASSVGDRVLNEQFF
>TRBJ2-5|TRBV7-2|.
CASSRAQGGTQYF
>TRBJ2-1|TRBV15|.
CATSRSGVYNEQFF
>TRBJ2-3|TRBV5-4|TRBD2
CASSPSGRRAGTDTQYF
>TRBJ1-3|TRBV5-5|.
CASSLDRNRGNTIYF
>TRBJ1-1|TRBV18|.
CASSPRGMNTEAFF
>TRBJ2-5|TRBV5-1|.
CASKASLGPATTLASETQYF
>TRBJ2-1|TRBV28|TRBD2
CASTATSGTYNEQFF
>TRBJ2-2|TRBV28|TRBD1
CASSYPRDRPNTGELFF
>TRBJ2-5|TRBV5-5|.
CASKFEGLLETQYF
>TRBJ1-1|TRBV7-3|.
CASSPIKGVEAFF
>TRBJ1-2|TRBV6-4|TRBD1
CASSDSTGTGVRYTF
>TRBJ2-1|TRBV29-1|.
CSVEDWRAITDEQFF
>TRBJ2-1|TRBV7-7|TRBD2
CASSLHLAGGPNEQFF
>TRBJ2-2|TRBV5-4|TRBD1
CASRLDRGQSGELFF
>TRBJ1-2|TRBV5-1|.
CATSAEGVYGYTF
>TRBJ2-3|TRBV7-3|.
CASSLIPLADTQYF
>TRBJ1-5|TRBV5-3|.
CARSLGKDNQPQHF
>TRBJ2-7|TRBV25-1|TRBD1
CATTSRDRDYEQYF
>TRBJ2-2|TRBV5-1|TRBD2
CASSFVLSTSRGAGELFF
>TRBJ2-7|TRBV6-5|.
CASRRDSSYEQYF
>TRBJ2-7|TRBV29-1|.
CSTRTAPYEQYF
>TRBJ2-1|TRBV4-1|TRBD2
CASSQEEDPDGTRDTEQFF
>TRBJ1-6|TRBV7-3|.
CASSKGLRSPLHF
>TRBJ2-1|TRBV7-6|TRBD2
CASSGTTGTRGGREQFF
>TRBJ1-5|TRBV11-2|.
CASSLGHRADQPQHF